This T cell receptor beta chain emerged from a study of chemoradiotherapy in HPV16-positive cancers (dated by TCRdb to between 2020 and 2023). Describing the broader study: Candidate HPV-specific T-cell clones and common TCR motifs were defined through functional T-cell assays on cells from a couple of HPV16-positive patients. The study asked whether T-cell immunity against the HPV oncoproteins E6 and E7 changes during chemoradiotherapy and whether it affects survival. Next, the candidate HPV-specific TCRs and motifs were followed in TCR repertoires from around 91 patients with HPV-related cancers.

Repertoires were sampled multiple times during chemoradiotherapy, which allowed clonal expansion in the tumor microenvironment to be followed. The junction shows trimming of 5 bases on V and 6 bases on J, plus 20 bases between the germline ends. CDR1 and CDR2, looked up from the germline V gene (reference sequence), are SEHNR and FQNEAQ. The CDR3 holds 16 amino acids from the cysteine to the phenylalanine. This entry keeps only the CDR3 DNA: 48 bases, framed from base 1. Here is what the overall study found, with its caveats: Among HPV16-positive patients, expansion of HPV-responsive T cells during chemoradiotherapy was associated with better recurrence-free survival. The survival association was reported for HPV16-positive patients, and the functional definition of HPV-specific T cells was derived from only two HPV16-positive patients. Expansion of candidate HPV-specific clones and E7-related TCR motifs was observed in the tumor microenvironment during treatment, whereas no such expansion was observed for non-HPV-specific T cells.

The protocol used for the library was the immunoSEQ multiplex PCR assay. Drawn from immuneACCESS, this table holds only the in-frame rearrangements with V and J called that TCRdb kept. Clones are partly lost; checked studies trace under half to an unresolved V gene and leave the rest unexplained. Across this sample there are some 14,000 clones, with around 79% seen only once. In total, the top ten clones hold roughly 9.7% of the sample. Notes on this clone: The antigen it binds to is not known. No per-base quality is available; no much larger clone lies one base away.

Sample collection occurred from a patient who underwent chemoradiotherapy. The clonotype originates from a human donor with HPV-associated anogenital cancer. Recombination joined TRBV7-9 with TRBJ2-1; no D gene is confidently identified. The DNA sequence is as follows: TGTGCCAGCAGCGGACCCGGGTCCCGTCCCTTCAATGAGCAGTTCTTC. The translation is CASSGPGSRPFNEQFF.